The 5 T cell receptor beta chains presented below share a single source sample, sequenced in a study of long-term antiretroviral therapy in people with HIV. Sequencing used immunoSEQ v3.0 at survey level. TCRdb keeps only in-frame clones here, not all; method: immunoSEQ multiplex PCR. The data contain 28,000 or so clones, 80% to 90% of them singletons. Sample: unsorted PBMCs, taken 0.8 years before starting antiretroviral therapy. The receptors here all came from a man younger than 35 with HIV.

The CDR3 region is CSVELDSPYEQYF. The CDR3 nucleotides read TGCAGCGTTGAATTGGACAGCCCCTACGAGCAGTACTTC. The chain is built from TRBV29-1 and TRBJ2-7; tentatively, D is TRBD1 (6 bases). Germline V gives CDR1 SQVTM, CDR2 ANQGSEA. V was shortened by 2 bases and J by 2 bases, with 10 bases between the two germline ends. CDR3 length: 13 amino acids.

The chain joins TRBV19 to TRBJ2-1, with D maybe TRBD2 (6 bases). From germline, CDR1 is LNHDA and CDR2 SQIVND (reference sequence). This CDR3 spans 15 amino acids. Trimming took off 6 bases at V and 4 bases at J, with 16 bases between the two ends. CDR3 region: CASSKRERRYNEQFF. CDR3 sequence (DNA): TGTGCCAGTAGCAAACGGGAGAGGCGGTACAATGAGCAGTTCTTC.

This chain joins TRBV6-1 and TRBJ2-1; TRBD1 aligns across 12 bases. V shed 1 base, J shed 15 bases, and the junction held 10 bases outside the gene matches. The CDR3 totals 15 residues. Germline V gives CDR1 MNHNS, CDR2 SASEGT. CDR3 residues: CASSEGGQGAMDGFF. The CDR3 DNA reads TGTGCCAGCAGTGAAGGGGGACAGGGGGCAATGGATGGGTTCTTC.

This clone was seen a handful of times. The V gene is TRBV5-4, the J gene TRBJ1-4; D unresolved. The CDR3 sequence is 14 residues long. Looked up from germline, CDR1 is SGHNT and CDR2 is YYREEE (reference sequence). V lost 7 bases, J lost 5 bases, and 15 bases lay in between. CDR3 sequence reads: CASRPMGANEKLFF. CDR3 DNA: TGTGCCAGCCGCCCGATGGGTGCAAATGAAAAACTGTTTTTT. Filled out from reference TRBV5-4 and TRBJ1-4, the complete variable domain reads ETGVTQSPTHLIKTRGQQVTLRCSSQSGHNTVSWYQQALGQGPQFIFQYYREEENGRGNFPPRFSGLQFPNYSSELNVNALELDDSALYLCASRPMGANEKLFFGSGTQLSVL.

V usage is TRBV9 and J usage is TRBJ1-1; D might be TRBD1 (5 bases). Trimming removed 0 bases at V and 8 bases at J, with 11 bases between. The CDR3 totals 13 residues. In germline, CDR1 is SGDLS, CDR2 YYNGEE. The CDR3 region is CASSVDSGSEAFF. CDR3 DNA sequence: TGTGCCAGCAGCGTAGACTCAGGGTCCGAAGCTTTCTTT.